The source of this T cell receptor (beta chain) is a study of shared clonotypes between healthy human individuals. The donors, healthy adults who were HIV-negative, had experienced no recent acute infections or vaccinations. Each sample came from a Caucasian adult donor living in Nashville, Tennessee. Subsets obtained from CD4+ cells comprised CD45RA+ naive and CD45RA-negative memory cells. Method: immunoSEQ multiplex PCR; TCRdb's copy keeps in-frame clones and lacks some. The table shows more than 1,200,000 clones, with 97% to 99% occurring only once. Findings and caveats of the study: The study's rarefaction showed incomplete sorted-subset sequencing despite large depth.

Comments on this clone: Antigen specificity is unknown.

Trimming removed 8 bases from V and 9 bases from J; junction bases left unmatched: 11. The CDR3 is made up of 14 amino acids. Germline V gene lookup returns CDR1 LNHDA and CDR2 SQIVND (reference sequence). This clonotype was sampled from a man younger than 40 in good health. The gene calls are TRBV19 and TRBJ2-1; 9 bases match TRBD1. Source material: naive CD4+ T cells sorted from blood. Subset described: CD45RA+ positively selected. The CDR3 nucleotides are TGTGCCAGTGGAGGGACAGGGAGGTTCATTGAGCAGTTCTTC. This sequence encodes CASGGTGRFIEQFF.